The TCR beta chain under discussion was sequenced for a study of beta chain features in type 1 diabetes. Via CD45RO/CCR7/CD25/CD127/CD95/CD27, cells of the CD4+ naive, central memory, regulatory and stem cell-like memory subsets were sorted. Study-level points and caveats: Possibly, sequencing cDNA over-represented cells that had high TCR expression levels.

This clone has a handful of counts. The antigen remains undetermined. As every portion of the isolated RNA was reverse transcribed, the sequencing read expressed TCRB transcripts. This table comes from immunoSEQ multiplex PCR, and its TCRdb copy is limited to in-frame clones, with some not included. The data contain fewer than 350,000 clones, less than 20% of them singletons. Germline CDR1 and CDR2: LNHDA and SQIVND (reference sequence). V was cut by 9 bases and J by 7 bases, with 15 bases left in between. CDR3 length: 12 amino acids. Sequenced sample: naive CD4+ T cells from blood. This sequence joins TRBV19 and TRBJ1-1; D is perhaps TRBD1 (5 bases). The receptor's source is a woman aged 18-35 years in good health. The CDR3 nucleotides read TGTGCCAGCGAGGGGACGGGGGATGAAGCTTTCTTT. It encodes CASEGTGDEAFF.